These T cell receptor beta chains were read from a single sample in a study of shared clonotypes between healthy human individuals. Profiling relied on immunoSEQ multiplex PCR, and the TCRdb table lists in-frame clones only, not all of them. There are 2 million to 3 million clones in the sample; over 85% occur only once, and 0.35% to 0.45% lies in the top ten. Material for sequencing was naive CD4+ T cells from PBMCs. Source of these receptors: a man aged 18 to 30 in good health. Some clones in this sample may be carry-over from other donors' samples. CDR3s include the opening cysteine and the closing phenylalanine or tryptophan. A row's size may be missing; if present it is once, few, many or a size class.

size | V | CDR3
NA | TRBV7-9 | CASSLLGLAAHAYEQYF
NA | TRBV6-6 | CASSYGGFTYEQYF
NA | TRBV28 | CASSDWTGGNTIYF
once | TRBV2 | CASSERTGRGYTF
NA | TRBV11-2 | CASSLVNEGSEQYF
NA | TRBV6-1 | CASGSGTGSQPQHF
NA | TRBV5-1 | CASSRLVGTDTQYF
NA | TRBV29-1 | CSVRRLGRAGDESKNIQYF
NA | TRBV7-9 | CASSLARPLNTYEQYF
NA | TRBV27 | CASSFRGGRSEAFF
NA | TRBV18 | CASSRTGFYGYTF
NA | TRBV21-1 | CAGAGRTSGEQYF
NA | TRBV7-2 | CASSSTGGNYESQYF
NA | TRBV2 | CASSTRGDSYEQYF
NA | TRBV4-1 | CASSDKDGRTTPQHF